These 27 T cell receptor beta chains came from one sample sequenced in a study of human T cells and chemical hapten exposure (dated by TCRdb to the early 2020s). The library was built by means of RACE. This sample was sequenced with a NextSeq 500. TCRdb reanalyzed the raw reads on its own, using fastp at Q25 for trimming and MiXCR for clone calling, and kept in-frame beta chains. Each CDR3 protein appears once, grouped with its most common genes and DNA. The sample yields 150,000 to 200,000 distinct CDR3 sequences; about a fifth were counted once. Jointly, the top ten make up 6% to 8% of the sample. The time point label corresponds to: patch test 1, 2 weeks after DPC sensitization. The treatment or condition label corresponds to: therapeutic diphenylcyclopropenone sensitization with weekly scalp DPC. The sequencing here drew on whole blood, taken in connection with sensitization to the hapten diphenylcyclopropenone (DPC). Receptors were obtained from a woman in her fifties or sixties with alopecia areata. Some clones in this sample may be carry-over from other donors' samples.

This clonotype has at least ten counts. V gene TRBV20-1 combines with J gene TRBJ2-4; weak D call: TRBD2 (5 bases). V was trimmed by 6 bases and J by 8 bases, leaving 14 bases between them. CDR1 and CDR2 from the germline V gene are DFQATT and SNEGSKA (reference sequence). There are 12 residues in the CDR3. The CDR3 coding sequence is TGCAGTGCAGCGGACGTTCGGGACATTCAGTACTTC. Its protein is CSAADVRDIQYF.

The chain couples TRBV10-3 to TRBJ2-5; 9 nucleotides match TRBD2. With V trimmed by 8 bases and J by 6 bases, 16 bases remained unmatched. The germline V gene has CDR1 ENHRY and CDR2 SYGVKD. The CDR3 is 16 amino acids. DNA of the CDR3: TGTGCCATCTCCCCTAGCGGGACCCGTATCCAGAAGACCCAGTACTTC. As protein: CAISPSGTRIQKTQYF.

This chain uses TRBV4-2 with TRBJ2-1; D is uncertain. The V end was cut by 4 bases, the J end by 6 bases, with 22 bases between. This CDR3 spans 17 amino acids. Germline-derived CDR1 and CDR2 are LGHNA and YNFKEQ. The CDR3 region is CASSLIIAGPKGNEQFF. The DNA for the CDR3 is TGTGCCAGCAGCCTGATTATAGCCGGACCCAAGGGCAATGAGCAGTTCTTC.

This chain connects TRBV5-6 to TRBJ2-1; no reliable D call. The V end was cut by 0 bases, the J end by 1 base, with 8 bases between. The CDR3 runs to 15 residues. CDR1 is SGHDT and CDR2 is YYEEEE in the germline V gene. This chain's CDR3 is CASSLGFLSYNEQFF. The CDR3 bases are TGTGCCAGCAGCTTGGGTTTCTTATCCTACAATGAGCAGTTCTTC. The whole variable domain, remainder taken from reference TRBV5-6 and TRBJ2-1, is DAGVTQSPTHLIKTRGQQVTLRCSPKSGHDTVSWYQQALGQGPQFIFQYYEEEERQRGNFPDRFSGHQFPNYSSELNVNALLLGDSALYLCASSLGFLSYNEQFFGPGTRLTVL.

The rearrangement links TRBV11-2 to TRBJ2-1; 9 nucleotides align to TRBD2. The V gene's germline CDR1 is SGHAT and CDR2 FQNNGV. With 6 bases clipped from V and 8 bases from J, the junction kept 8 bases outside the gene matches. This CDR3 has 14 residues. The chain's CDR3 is CASRGASGTYEQFF. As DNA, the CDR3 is TGTGCCAGCAGGGGTGCTAGCGGGACTTATGAGCAGTTCTTC. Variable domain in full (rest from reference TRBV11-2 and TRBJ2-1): EAGVAQSPRYKIIEKRQSVAFWCNPISGHATLYWYQQILGQGPKLLIQFQNNGVVDDSQLPKDRFSAERLKGVDSTLKIQPAKLEDSAVYLCASRGASGTYEQFFGPGTRLTVL.

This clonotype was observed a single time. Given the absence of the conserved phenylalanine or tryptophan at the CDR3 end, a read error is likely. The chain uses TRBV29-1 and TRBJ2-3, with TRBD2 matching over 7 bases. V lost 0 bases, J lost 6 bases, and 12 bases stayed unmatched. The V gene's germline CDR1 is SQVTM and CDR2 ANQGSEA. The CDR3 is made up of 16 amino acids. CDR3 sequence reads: CSVEDRRGPGGDTQYY. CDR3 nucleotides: TGCAGCGTTGAAGATCGTAGGGGCCCGGGGGGTGATACGCAGTATTAT.

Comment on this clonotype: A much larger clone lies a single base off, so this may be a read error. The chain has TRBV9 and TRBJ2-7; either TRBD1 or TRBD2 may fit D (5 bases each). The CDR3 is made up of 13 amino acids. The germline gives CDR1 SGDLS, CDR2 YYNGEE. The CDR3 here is CVSSRDGGYEQYF. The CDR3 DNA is TGTGTCAGCAGCCGGGATGGGGGCTACGAGCAGTACTTC. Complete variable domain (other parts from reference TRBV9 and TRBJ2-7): DSGVTQTPKHLITATGQRVTLRCSPRSGDLSVYWYQQSLDQGLQFLIQYYNGEERAKGNILERFSAQQFPDLHSELNLSSLELGDSALYFCVSSRDGGYEQYFGPGTRLTVT.

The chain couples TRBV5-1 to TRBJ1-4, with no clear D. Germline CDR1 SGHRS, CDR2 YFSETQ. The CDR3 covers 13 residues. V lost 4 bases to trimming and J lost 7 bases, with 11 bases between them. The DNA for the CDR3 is TGCGCCAGCAGCGGAGGAAGAGGTGAAAAACTGTTTTTT. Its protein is CASSGGRGEKLFF.

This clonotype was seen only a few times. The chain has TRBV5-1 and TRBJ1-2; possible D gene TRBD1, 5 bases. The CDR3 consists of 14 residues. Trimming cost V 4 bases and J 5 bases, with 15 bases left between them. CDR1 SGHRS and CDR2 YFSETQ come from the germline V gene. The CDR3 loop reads CASSPEGLMYGYTF. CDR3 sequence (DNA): TGCGCCAGCAGCCCGGAGGGGCTTATGTATGGCTACACCTTC.

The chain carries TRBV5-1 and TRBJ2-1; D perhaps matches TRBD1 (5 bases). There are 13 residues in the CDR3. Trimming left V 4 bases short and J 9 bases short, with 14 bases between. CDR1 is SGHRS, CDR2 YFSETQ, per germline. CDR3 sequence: CASSMGPLGEQFF. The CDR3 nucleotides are TGCGCCAGCAGCATGGGGCCCCTCGGTGAGCAGTTCTTC.

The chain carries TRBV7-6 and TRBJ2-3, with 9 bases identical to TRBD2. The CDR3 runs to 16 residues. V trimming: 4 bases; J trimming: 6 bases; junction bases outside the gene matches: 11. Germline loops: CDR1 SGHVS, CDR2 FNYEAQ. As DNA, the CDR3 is TGTGCCAGCAGCTCCTCGCCTAGCGGGATATCCGATACGCAGTATTTT. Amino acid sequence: CASSSSPSGISDTQYF.

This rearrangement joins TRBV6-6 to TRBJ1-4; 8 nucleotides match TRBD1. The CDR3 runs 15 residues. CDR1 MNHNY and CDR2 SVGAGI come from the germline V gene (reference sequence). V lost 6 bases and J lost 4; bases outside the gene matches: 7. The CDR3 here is CASSRRDRFNEKLFF. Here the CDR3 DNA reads TGTGCCAGCAGCCGCAGGGACAGGTTTAATGAAAAACTGTTTTTT.

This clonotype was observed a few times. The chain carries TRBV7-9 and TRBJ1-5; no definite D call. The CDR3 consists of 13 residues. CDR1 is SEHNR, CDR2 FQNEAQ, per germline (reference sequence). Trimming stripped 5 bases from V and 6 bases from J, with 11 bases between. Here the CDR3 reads CASSPTSGQPQHF. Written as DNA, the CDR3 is TGTGCCAGCAGCCCTACATCCGGTCAGCCCCAGCATTTT.

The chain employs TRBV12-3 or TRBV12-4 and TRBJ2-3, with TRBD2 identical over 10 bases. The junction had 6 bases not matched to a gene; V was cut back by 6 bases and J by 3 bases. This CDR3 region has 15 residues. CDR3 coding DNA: TGTGCCAGCAGCCCATCTAGCGGGAGAACAGATACGCAGTATTTT. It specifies CASSPSSGRTDTQYF.

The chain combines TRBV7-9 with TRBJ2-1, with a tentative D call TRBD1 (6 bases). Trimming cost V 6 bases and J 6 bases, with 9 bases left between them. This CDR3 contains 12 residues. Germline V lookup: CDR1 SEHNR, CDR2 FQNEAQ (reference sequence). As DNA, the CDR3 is TGTGCCAGCAGTTTGACAGGCAATGAGCAGTTCTTC. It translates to CASSLTGNEQFF.

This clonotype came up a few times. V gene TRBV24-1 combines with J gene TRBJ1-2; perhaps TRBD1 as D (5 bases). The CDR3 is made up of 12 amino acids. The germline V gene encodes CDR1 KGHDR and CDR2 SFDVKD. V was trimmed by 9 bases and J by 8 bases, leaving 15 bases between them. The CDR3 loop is CATQHTGGGYTF. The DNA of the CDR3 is TGTGCCACCCAACACACAGGTGGAGGCTACACCTTC.

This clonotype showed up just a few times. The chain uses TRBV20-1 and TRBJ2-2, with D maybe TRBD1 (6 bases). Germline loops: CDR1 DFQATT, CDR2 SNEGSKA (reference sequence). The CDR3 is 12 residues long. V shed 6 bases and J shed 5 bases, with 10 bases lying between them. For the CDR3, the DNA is TGCAGTGCGCAACAGGGTACCGGGGAGCTGTTTTTT. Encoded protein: CSAQQGTGELFF.

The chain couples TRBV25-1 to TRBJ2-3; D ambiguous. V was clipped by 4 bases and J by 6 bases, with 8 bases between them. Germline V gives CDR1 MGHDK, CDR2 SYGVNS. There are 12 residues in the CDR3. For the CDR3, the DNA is TGTGCCAGCAGTGGTGGTATCGATACGCAGTATTTT. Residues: CASSGGIDTQYF.

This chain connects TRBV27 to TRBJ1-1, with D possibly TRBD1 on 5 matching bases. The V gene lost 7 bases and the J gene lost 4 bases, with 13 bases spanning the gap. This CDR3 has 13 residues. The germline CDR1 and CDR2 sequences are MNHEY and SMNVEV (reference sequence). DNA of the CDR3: TGTGCCAGCAACCTCAGGGAGGCCACTGAAGCTTTCTTT. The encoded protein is CASNLREATEAFF.

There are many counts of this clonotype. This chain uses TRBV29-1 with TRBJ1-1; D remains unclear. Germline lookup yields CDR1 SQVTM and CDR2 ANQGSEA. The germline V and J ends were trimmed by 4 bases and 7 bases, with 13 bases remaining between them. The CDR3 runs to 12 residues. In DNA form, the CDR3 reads TGCAGCGTTGTCTCGGACGCCCTTGAAGCTTTCTTT. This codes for CSVVSDALEAFF.

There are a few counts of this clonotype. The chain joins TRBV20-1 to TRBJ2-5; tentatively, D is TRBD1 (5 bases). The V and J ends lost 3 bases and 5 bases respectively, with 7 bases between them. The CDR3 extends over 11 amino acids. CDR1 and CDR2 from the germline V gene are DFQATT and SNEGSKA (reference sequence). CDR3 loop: CSASPGETQYF. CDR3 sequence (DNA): TGCAGTGCTAGTCCAGGGGAGACCCAGTACTTC.

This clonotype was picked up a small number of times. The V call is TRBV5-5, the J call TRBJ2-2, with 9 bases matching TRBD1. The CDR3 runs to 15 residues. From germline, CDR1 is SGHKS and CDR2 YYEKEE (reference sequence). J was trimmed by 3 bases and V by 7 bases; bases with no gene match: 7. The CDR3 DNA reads TGTGCCAGCGTACCGGGACAGGGATACACCGGGGAGCTGTTTTTT. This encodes CASVPGQGYTGELFF.

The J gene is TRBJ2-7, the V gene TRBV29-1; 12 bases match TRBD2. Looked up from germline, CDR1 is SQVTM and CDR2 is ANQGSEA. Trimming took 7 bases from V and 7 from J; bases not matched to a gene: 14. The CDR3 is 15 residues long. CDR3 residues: CSAGHRLAGAEEQYF. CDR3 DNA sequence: TGCAGCGCTGGCCACCGACTAGCGGGAGCCGAAGAGCAGTACTTC.

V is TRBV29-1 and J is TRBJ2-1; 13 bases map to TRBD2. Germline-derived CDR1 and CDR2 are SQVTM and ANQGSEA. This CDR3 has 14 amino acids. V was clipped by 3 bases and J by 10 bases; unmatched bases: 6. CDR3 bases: TGCAGCGTTGAGACTAGCGGGAGGCCGTCGGAGCAGTTCTTC. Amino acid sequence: CSVETSGRPSEQFF.

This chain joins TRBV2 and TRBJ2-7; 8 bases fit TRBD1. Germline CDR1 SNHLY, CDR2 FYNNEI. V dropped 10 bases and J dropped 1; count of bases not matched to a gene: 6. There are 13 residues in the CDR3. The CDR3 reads CANQQGVSYEQYF. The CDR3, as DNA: TGTGCCAACCAACAGGGGGTATCCTACGAGCAGTACTTC.

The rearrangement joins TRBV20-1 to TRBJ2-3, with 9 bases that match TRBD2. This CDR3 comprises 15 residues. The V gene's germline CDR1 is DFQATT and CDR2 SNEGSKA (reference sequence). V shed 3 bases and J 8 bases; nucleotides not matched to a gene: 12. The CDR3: CSASVVSGSVGTQYF. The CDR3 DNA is TGCAGTGCTAGCGTAGTTAGCGGGAGTGTTGGTACGCAGTATTTT.

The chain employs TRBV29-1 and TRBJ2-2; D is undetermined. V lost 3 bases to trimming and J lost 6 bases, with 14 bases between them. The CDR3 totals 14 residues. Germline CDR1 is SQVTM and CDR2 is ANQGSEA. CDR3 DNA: TGCAGCGTTGACACGGTGGCAGACCCCGGGGAGCTGTTTTTT. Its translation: CSVDTVADPGELFF.